This passage covers 12 T cell receptor beta chains from one sample sequenced in a study of beta chain features in type 1 diabetes. Investigators reverse transcribed all isolated RNA, so they sequenced expressed TCRB transcripts. Data came from immunoSEQ multiplex PCR; TCRdb stores just in-frame clones and leaves some out. The sample has fewer than 900,000 clones, roughly a sixth seen once. Input material: naive CD4+ T cells from blood. Receptors were obtained from a young woman in good health.

V is TRBV11-1 and J is TRBJ1-2; D possibly corresponds to TRBD1 (6 bases). CDR1 is SGHAT, CDR2 FQDESV, per germline (reference sequence). Trimming took off 3 bases at V and 1 base at J, with 9 bases between the two ends. The CDR3 spans 14 residues. CDR3 DNA sequence: TGTGCCAGCAGCTTCCAGGGGAGTAACTATGGCTACACCTTC. It codes for CASSFQGSNYGYTF.

This clone turned up a few times. CDR3 coding DNA: TGTGCCAGTAGTAACAATAATCAGCCCCAGCATTTT. This codes for CASSNNNQPQHF. The chain has TRBV19 and TRBJ1-5; D is uncertain. In germline, CDR1 is LNHDA, CDR2 SQIVND (reference sequence). Trimming left V 4 bases short and J 4 bases short, with 5 bases between. The CDR3 contains 12 residues.

The chain employs TRBV11-2 and TRBJ1-2; perhaps TRBD1 as D (6 bases). The CDR3 runs 15 residues. The V gene lost 5 bases and the J gene lost 3 bases, with 16 bases spanning the gap. The V gene's germline CDR1 is SGHAT and CDR2 FQNNGV. CDR3 bases: TGTGCCAGCAGCCCCCTCCAGGGGCCACACTATGGCTACACCTTC. It yields the protein CASSPLQGPHYGYTF.

This clone was seen a handful of times. This chain joins TRBV7-2 and TRBJ2-2; TRBD2 matches 9 bases. Germline CDR1 is SGHTA and CDR2 is FQGNSA. This CDR3 region has 16 residues. V was pared by 2 bases and J by 5 bases, with 6 bases of the junction left unmatched. In DNA, the CDR3 is TGTGCCAGCAGCTTACGTAGCGGGAGTGGTACCGGGGAGCTGTTTTTT. Translated: CASSLRSGSGTGELFF.

This clone showed up just a few times. The genes are TRBV28 and TRBJ2-1, with 9 bases identical to TRBD2. Germline trimming cut 8 bases from V and 7 bases from J; bases unmatched to any gene: 15. Germline V lookup: CDR1 MDHEN, CDR2 SYDVKM. This CDR3 has 16 residues. The CDR3 spells CASAPGGNAGGNEQFF. The CDR3 nucleotides read TGTGCCAGCGCTCCCGGCGGAAATGCGGGAGGGAATGAGCAGTTCTTC.

This clone was counted between two and nine times. Other DNA sequences from this sample encode an identical CDR3 as well. The gene calls are TRBV5-1 and TRBJ2-2; 11 bases are shared with TRBD2. The CDR3 covers 14 residues. Germline CDR1 and CDR2: SGHRS and YFSETQ. The junction had 1 base not matched to a gene; V was cut back by 7 bases and J by 2 bases. The CDR3 is CASGLAGNTGELFF. The CDR3 region has the DNA TGCGCCAGCGGACTAGCGGGTAACACCGGGGAGCTGTTTTTT.

V is TRBV5-6 and J is TRBJ1-4; perhaps TRBD1 as D (6 bases). Germline V gives CDR1 SGHDT, CDR2 YYEEEE. This CDR3 has 18 amino acids. V shed 2 bases and J shed 2 bases, with 19 bases lying between them. This CDR3 reads CASSFRATGRGTNEKLFF. The CDR3 DNA reads as TGTGCCAGCAGCTTTAGAGCAACAGGGAGGGGTACTAATGAAAAACTGTTTTTT.

This clone has just one count. V usage is TRBV19 and J usage is TRBJ1-2; 9 bases match TRBD1. The CDR3 is 16 amino acids. Trimming took 7 bases from V and 8 from J; bases not matched to a gene: 17. CDR1 and CDR2 from the germline V gene are LNHDA and SQIVND (reference sequence). The CDR3 here is CASTSGTGSLRRGYTF. In nucleotides, the CDR3 is TGTGCCAGTACCTCCGGGACAGGGTCCTTAAGGCGGGGCTACACCTTC.

This clone occurred a few times. J is TRBJ2-1 and V is TRBV7-2, with TRBD2 as a possible D gene (5 bases). The ends were cut back, 5 bases at V and 0 bases at J, with 11 bases in the middle. Germline V gives CDR1 SGHTA, CDR2 FQGNSA. This CDR3 spans 15 amino acids. The CDR3 DNA reads as TGTGCCAGCAGCCGTGGACTCATCTCCTACAATGAGCAGTTCTTC. It specifies CASSRGLISYNEQFF.

The rearrangement links TRBV29-1 to TRBJ2-5, with D unclear. The CDR3 sequence is 12 residues long. The V gene's germline CDR1 is SQVTM and CDR2 ANQGSEA. V was pared by 4 bases and J by 2 bases, with 8 bases between. The CDR3 reads CSVGSRQETQYF. The CDR3 DNA is TGCAGCGTTGGATCCCGACAAGAGACCCAGTACTTC.

This clone was seen only a few times. The chain couples TRBV14 to TRBJ1-2, with 10 bases lining up with TRBD1. The CDR3 loop spans 15 amino acids. Germline loops: CDR1 SGHDN, CDR2 FVKESK. After removal of 1 base from V and 1 base from J, the junction contained 0 bases not matched to a gene. The CDR3 coding sequence is TGTGCCAGCAGCCAAGGGACAGGGGGTAACTATGGCTACACCTTC. Its translation: CASSQGTGGNYGYTF. Looking up the rest from reference TRBV14 and TRBJ1-2 gives the full variable domain: EAGVTQFPSHSVIEKGQTVTLRCDPISGHDNLYWYRRVMGKEIKFLLHFVKESKQDESGMPNNRFLAERTGGTYSTLKVQPAELEDSGVYFCASSQGTGGNYGYTFGSGTRLTVV.

Comment on this clone: The same CDR3 also results from other DNA sequences found in this sample. The chain couples TRBV25-1 to TRBJ2-5; 7 nucleotides line up with TRBD1. The CDR3 extends over 16 amino acids. The germline CDR1 and CDR2 sequences are MGHDK and SYGVNS. J lost 2 bases, V lost 3 bases, and 9 bases had no gene match. As DNA, the CDR3 is TGTGCCAGCAGTGACCCCCCGGGCAGGGGGCAAGAGACCCAGTACTTC. Its translation is CASSDPPGRGQETQYF.